Below, 29 T cell receptor beta chains from the same sample are listed, as sequenced in a study of blood T cells in healthy people across ages. Alongside a J-beta primer mix, a sample-barcoded 5' primer served in a second PCR lasting about 7 to 11 cycles. MiXCR was run by TCRdb on the 5' RACE reads, yielding one entry per CDR3 protein. The sample lists roughly 500,000 distinct CDR3 sequences; 25% to 30% were seen once. Sequenced sample: blood. The receptors here all came from a woman in her seventies in good health.

The chain employs TRBV7-3 and TRBJ2-6, with D unclear. From germline, CDR1 is SGHTA and CDR2 FQGTGA. This CDR3 region has 15 residues. V was cut by 3 bases and J by 0 bases, with 6 bases left in between. CDR3 sequence (DNA): TGTGCCAGCAGCTTCACAGCCTCTGGGGCCAACGTCCTGACTTTC. This gives the protein CASSFTASGANVLTF. Using reference TRBV7-3 and TRBJ2-6 for the parts outside the CDR3, the full variable domain is GAGVSQTPSNKVTEKGKYVELRCDPISGHTALYWYRQSLGQGPEFLIYFQGTGAADDSGLPNDRFFAVRPEGSVSTLKIQRTERGDSAVYLCASSFTASGANVLTFGAGSRLTVL.

The rearrangement joins TRBV6-6 to TRBJ1-4; 7 bases fit TRBD1. Germline values: CDR1 MNHNY, CDR2 SVGAGI (reference sequence). This CDR3 contains 13 residues. V dropped 7 bases and J dropped 3; count of bases not matched to a gene: 2. DNA for the CDR3: TGTGCCAGCATCGACAGGGCTAATGAAAAACTGTTTTTT. This encodes CASIDRANEKLFF.

The chain couples TRBV12-5 to TRBJ1-2; D remains ambiguous. Per the germline V gene, CDR1 is LGHNT and CDR2 is FRNRAP. The CDR3 is 13 amino acids. Trimming removed 2 bases at V and 6 bases at J, with 10 bases between. The CDR3 DNA follows: TGTGCTAGTGGTTTGAAGGGCCTCGATGGCTACACCTTC. Protein sequence: CASGLKGLDGYTF. Full variable domain (outside the CDR3, taken from reference TRBV12-5 and TRBJ1-2): DARVTQTPRHKVTEMGQEVTMRCQPILGHNTVFWYRQTMMQGLELLAYFRNRAPLDDSGMPKDRFSAEMPDATLATLKIQPSEPRDSAVYFCASGLKGLDGYTFGSGTRLTVV.

The rearrangement links TRBV12-5 to TRBJ2-1; tentatively, D is TRBD2 (6 bases). The CDR3 is 14 amino acids. The V gene lost 6 bases and the J gene lost 0 bases, with 9 bases spanning the gap. Germline V gene lookup returns CDR1 LGHNT and CDR2 FRNRAP. This CDR3 reads CASGGTGSYNEQFF. CDR3 DNA sequence: TGTGCTAGTGGCGGGACTGGCTCCTACAATGAGCAGTTCTTC.

This clonotype showed up just a few times. V and J are TRBV5-5 and TRBJ2-1; 7 bases match TRBD1. V was clipped by 2 bases and J by 6 bases; unmatched bases: 11. The CDR3 contains 16 residues. CDR1 is SGHKS and CDR2 is YYEKEE in the germline V gene (reference sequence). The CDR3 nucleotides are TGTGCCAGCAGCTTCAGGACAGGAGTGTCCCTCAATGAGCAGTTCTTC. Translated, it gives CASSFRTGVSLNEQFF.

This clonotype was seen only a few times. The chain carries TRBV5-1 and TRBJ2-5; D perhaps matches TRBD1 (5 bases). CDR1 is SGHRS, CDR2 YFSETQ, per germline. This CDR3 contains 14 residues. V was clipped by 2 bases and J by 3 bases, with 11 bases between them. As DNA, the CDR3 is TGCGCCAGCAGCTTTAGGGGTGGGGAAGAGACCCAGTACTTC. Protein product: CASSFRGGEETQYF.

In its sample, this clonotype was seen many times. The chain has TRBV5-1 and TRBJ2-5, with a weak D call TRBD2 (6 bases). The ends were cut back, 5 bases at V and 0 bases at J, with 8 bases in the middle. The CDR3 is made up of 13 amino acids. Germline V gene data show CDR1 as SGHRS and CDR2 as YFSETQ. CDR3 residues: CASRGGNQETQYF. For the CDR3, the DNA is TGCGCCAGCAGGGGCGGGAACCAAGAGACCCAGTACTTC.

This clonotype was counted a single time. The rearrangement uses TRBV7-3 and TRBJ2-5; TRBD1 is a possible D gene (6 bases). TRBJ2-7 matches the DNA end more closely, so the J call is doubtful. The CDR3 length is 14 residues. Germline V gene data show CDR1 as SGHTA and CDR2 as FQGTGA. The CDR3 protein is CASSWDIGSYEQYF. CDR3 DNA: TGTGCCAGCAGCTGGGACATCGGATCCTACGAGCAGTACTTC.

The rearrangement uses TRBV6-2 or TRBV6-3 and TRBJ2-4, with D unclear. V was clipped by 4 bases and J by 6 bases, with 7 bases between them. CDR1 MNHEY and CDR2 SVGEGT come from the germline V gene. This CDR3 is 12 amino acids long. The CDR3 bases are TGTGCCAGCAGTTTTACGGGAAACATTCAGTACTTC. It encodes CASSFTGNIQYF.

This clonotype was recorded a few times. This chain joins TRBV20-1 and TRBJ2-5, with D perhaps TRBD1 or TRBD2 (5 bases each). Trimming took off 2 bases at V and 2 bases at J, with 12 bases between the two ends. Germline V gene data show CDR1 as DFQATT and CDR2 as SNEGSKA (reference sequence). The CDR3 totals 14 residues. CDR3 bases: TGCAGTGCTAGATGGGACGCACAACAAGAGACCCAGTACTTC. Translation gives CSARWDAQQETQYF.

This clonotype was seen more than once but under ten times. The V gene is TRBV2, the J gene TRBJ1-2, with 7 bases that match TRBD1. V trimming: 4 bases; J trimming: 5 bases; junction bases outside the gene matches: 1. The length of the CDR3 is 12 residues. Germline V gives CDR1 SNHLY, CDR2 FYNNEI. The CDR3: CASSAQGYGYTF. CDR3 coding DNA: TGTGCCAGCAGTGCACAGGGGTATGGCTACACCTTC.

In this sample, this clonotype turned up a few times. The chain is built from TRBV6-6 and TRBJ2-5; TRBD2 agrees at 8 bases. In germline, CDR1 is MNHNY, CDR2 SVGAGI (reference sequence). The CDR3 covers 17 residues. With V trimmed by 4 bases and J by 5 bases, 15 bases remained unmatched. Here the CDR3 DNA reads TGTGCCAGCAGTTCTGAGACTACCGGGACTAGACGGGAGACCCAGTACTTC. Translating gives CASSSETTGTRRETQYF.

The rearrangement links TRBV6-1 to TRBJ2-7; D could derive from TRBD1 or TRBD2 (6 bases each). V was trimmed by 4 bases and J by 2 bases, leaving 15 bases between them. CDR1 MNHNS and CDR2 SASEGT come from the germline V gene. This CDR3 is 15 amino acids long. CDR3 protein: CASSVSRGPAYEQYF. The CDR3 nucleotides are TGTGCCAGCAGTGTCTCACGGGGGCCTGCCTACGAGCAGTACTTC.

The V call is TRBV29-1, the J call TRBJ1-2; 7 positions agree with TRBD1. The V gene's germline CDR1 is SQVTM and CDR2 ANQGSEA. The CDR3 length is 12 residues. For the CDR3, the DNA is TGCATCATAGGGGGCAGGGGAAATGGCTACACCTTC. It is translated as CIIGGRGNGYTF.

This chain links TRBV9 with TRBJ2-1, with 10 bases aligning to TRBD2. Germline CDR1 reads SGDLS; CDR2 reads YYNGEE. Unmatched junction bases numbered 14, after V lost 4 bases and J lost 4 bases. The length of the CDR3 is 18 residues. The CDR3 loop reads CASSSSLSRTSGYNEQFF. Written as DNA, the CDR3 is TGTGCCAGCAGCTCTAGCCTATCCCGGACTAGCGGATACAATGAGCAGTTCTTC.

This clonotype has only a few counts. The chain couples TRBV6-5 to TRBJ1-5; a weak D match, TRBD1 (5 bases). The ends were cut back, 0 bases at V and 3 bases at J, with 9 bases in the middle. CDR1 is MNHEY and CDR2 is SVGAGI in the germline V gene. This CDR3 has 15 residues. CDR3: CASSYSWDLNQPQHF. CDR3 in DNA: TGTGCCAGCAGTTACTCATGGGACCTCAATCAGCCCCAGCATTTT.

This sequence joins TRBV28 and TRBJ2-6; 9 positions agree with TRBD2. The CDR3 spans 17 residues. The V gene's germline CDR1 is MDHEN and CDR2 SYDVKM. V shed 5 bases, J shed 0 bases, and the junction held 5 bases outside the gene matches. The CDR3 sequence: CASSPTSGISGANVLTF. As DNA, the CDR3 is TGTGCCAGCAGTCCGACTAGCGGCATCTCTGGGGCCAACGTCCTGACTTTC.

This chain joins TRBV28 and TRBJ2-1, with a possible D match to TRBD2 (6 bases). There are 16 residues in the CDR3. Germline V gene sequence: CDR1 MDHEN, CDR2 SYDVKM. Trimming took off 6 bases at V and 2 bases at J, with 17 bases between the two ends. The CDR3 DNA reads TGTGCCAGCAGACAAGCGGGCCATCGCCCCTACAATGAGCAGTTCTTC. Translated, it gives CASRQAGHRPYNEQFF.

A few counts support this clonotype. J is TRBJ1-5 and V is TRBV12-3 or TRBV12-4; possible D gene TRBD1, 6 bases. Trimming stripped 3 bases from V and 0 bases from J, with 12 bases between. This CDR3 is 16 amino acids long. CDR3 in amino acids: CASSFGGPPSNQPQHF. The CDR3 coding sequence is TGTGCCAGCAGTTTCGGGGGGCCCCCTAGCAATCAGCCCCAGCATTTT.

This clonotype has just a few counts. The rearrangement links TRBV12-3 or TRBV12-4 to TRBJ2-7; no definite D call. The CDR3 length is 14 residues. The V end lost 2 bases, the J end lost 6 bases, and 14 bases lay between the germline ends. The CDR3 loop reads CASSLTLTEAEQYF. CDR3 in DNA: TGTGCCAGCAGTTTAACCCTTACTGAGGCCGAGCAGTACTTC.

V is TRBV4-1 and J is TRBJ1-5; D possibly corresponds to TRBD1 (5 bases). Germline V lookup: CDR1 MGHRA, CDR2 YSYEKL. CDR3 length: 16 amino acids. Trimming stripped 2 bases from V and 0 bases from J, with 11 bases between. CDR3 in DNA: TGCGCCAGCAGCCAATTCGGGGGTTATAGCAATCAGCCCCAGCATTTT. Its protein product is CASSQFGGYSNQPQHF.

The chain is built from TRBV6-1 and TRBJ2-7; the D is unclear. V lost 8 bases and J 2 bases, leaving 10 bases between the germline ends. From germline, CDR1 is MNHNS and CDR2 SASEGT. The CDR3 loop spans 12 amino acids. The CDR3 DNA sequence: TGTGCCAGCCGACTGGTAGCCTACGAGCAGTACTTC. Translation: CASRLVAYEQYF.

V gene TRBV15 combines with J gene TRBJ2-7; the D gene could be TRBD1 or TRBD2 (5 bases each). Germline assignment: CDR1 LNHNV and CDR2 YYDKDF (reference sequence). This CDR3 region has 16 residues. The V and J ends lost 5 bases and 0 bases respectively, with 17 bases between them. The CDR3 loop reads CATSAHSGTLSYEQYF. As DNA, the CDR3 is TGTGCCACCAGCGCCCACTCCGGGACGCTCTCCTACGAGCAGTACTTC.

The chain links TRBV20-1 to TRBJ1-5; D not resolved. CDR1 DFQATT and CDR2 SNEGSKA come from the germline V gene (reference sequence). The V and J ends lost 6 bases and 3 bases respectively, with 18 bases between them. CDR3 length: 15 residues. CDR3 nucleotides: TGCAGTGCGACCGCCGGGATAGCGAACAATCAGCCCCAGCATTTT. Translated, it gives CSATAGIANNQPQHF.

As for this clonotype: The junction departs from the called germline gene at one end, perhaps through a read error. This sequence joins TRBV29-1 and TRBJ1-2; D might be TRBD1 (5 bases). Germline V gene data show CDR1 as SQVTM and CDR2 as ANQGSEA. The CDR3 spans 11 residues. The DNA for the CDR3 is TGCAGCACAAGTCCCGGGACGGGGTTGGCCTTC. This sequence encodes CSTSPGTGLAF.

V gene TRBV6-2 or TRBV6-3 combines with J gene TRBJ2-5, with D hard to call. This CDR3 region has 14 residues. Trimming left V 6 bases short and J 4 bases short, with 15 bases between. CDR1 is MNHEY, CDR2 SVGEGT, per germline. The CDR3 bases are TGTGCCAGCAGCGACCCATTCCGAGCAGAGACCCAGTACTTC. It encodes CASSDPFRAETQYF.

The chain is built from TRBV9 and TRBJ2-4, with D perhaps matching TRBD1 or TRBD2 (6 bases each). This CDR3 comprises 14 residues. In germline, CDR1 is SGDLS, CDR2 YYNGEE. V was pared by 4 bases and J by 5 bases, with 13 bases between. For the CDR3, the DNA is TGTGCCAGCAGCCCAGGGGAGGTGGAAAACATTCAGTACTTC. It translates to CASSPGEVENIQYF.

This clonotype occurred a few times. V is TRBV2 and J is TRBJ2-5; TRBD2 aligns across 7 bases. V trimming: 4 bases; J trimming: 2 bases; junction bases outside the gene matches: 7. The CDR3 has 15 residues. The germline V gene has CDR1 SNHLY and CDR2 FYNNEI. As DNA, the CDR3 is TGTGCCAGCAGTGGAGCCGGGACTACACAAGAGACCCAGTACTTC. This codes for CASSGAGTTQETQYF. Together with reference TRBV2 and TRBJ2-5, the CDR3 gives the full variable domain: EPEVTQTPSHQVTQMGQEVILRCVPISNHLYFYWYRQILGQKVEFLVSFYNNEISEKSEIFDDQFSVERPDGSNFTLKIRSTKLEDSAMYFCASSGAGTTQETQYFGPGTRLLVL.

The table lists this clonotype with a few counts. The J gene is TRBJ1-1, the V gene TRBV3-1, with D uncertain. V gave up 0 bases and J gave up 5 bases, with 10 bases separating them. The CDR3 is 14 residues long. CDR1 and CDR2 (germline): LGHDT, YNNKEL (reference sequence). The chain's CDR3 is CASSQDLRETEAFF. In DNA form, the CDR3 reads TGTGCCAGCAGCCAAGATCTAAGGGAAACTGAAGCTTTCTTT. The variable domain in full, with the rest retrieved from reference TRBV3-1 and TRBJ1-1, is DTAVSQTPKYLVTQMGNDKSIKCEQNLGHDTMYWYKQDSKKFLKIMFSYNNKELIINETVPNRFSPKSPDKAHLNLHINSLELGDSAVYFCASSQDLRETEAFFGQGTRLTVV.